A selection of T cell receptor beta chains follows, all from one sample in a study of naive and memory T cell subsets. TCRdb used MiXCR to reprocess the UMI-ligation and nested PCR reads, holding one entry per CDR3 protein. The sample lists under 100,000 distinct CDR3 sequences; 7% were seen once. Sample: central memory CD4+ T cells from blood. These receptors were taken from a human donor in good health. Each CDR3 is given with its conserved first and last residue. D genes are given only for firm matches. Rows may omit the clone size; those that give it use once, few, many or a size class.

clone size | J gene | V gene | D gene | CDR3 protein | CDR3 DNA
few | TRBJ2-2 | TRBV4-3 | . | CASSRDPEAELNTGELFF | TGCGCCAGCAGCCGGGATCCGGAAGCCGAACTAAACACCGGGGAGCTGTTTTTT
. | TRBJ1-6 | TRBV28 | TRBD1 | CASSPRRGQPGQGARGSPLHF | TGTGCCAGCAGTCCTCGAAGGGGCCAACCGGGACAGGGGGCGCGGGGTTCACCCCTCCACTTT
many | TRBJ2-7 | TRBV27 | TRBD1 | CASSLQGNYEQYF | TGTGCCAGCAGTCTACAGGGGAACTACGAGCAGTACTTC
few | TRBJ1-1 | TRBV3-1 | . | CASSQGRTNTEAFF | TGTGCCAGCAGCCAAGGACGGACGAACACTGAAGCTTTCTTT
many | TRBJ1-6 | TRBV2 | . | CASKDGGYSPLHF | TGTGCCAGCAAGGATGGGGGGTACTCACCCCTCCACTTT
many | TRBJ2-2 | TRBV20-1 | . | CSAGSGNTGELFF | TGCAGTGCCGGGAGCGGGAACACCGGGGAGCTGTTTTTT
. | TRBJ2-3 | TRBV12-3/TRBV12-4 | TRBD1 | CASSPRGTGATDTQYF | TGTGCCAGCAGTCCCCGCGGGACAGGGGCCACAGATACGCAGTATTTT
few | TRBJ2-2 | TRBV20-1 | . | CSAPGPRAGELFF | TGCAGTGCCCCTGGCCCTAGAGCCGGGGAGCTGTTTTTT
many | TRBJ1-1 | TRBV6-5 | . | CASSTTGSRTEAFF | TGTGCCAGCAGCACCACAGGGTCGCGCACTGAAGCTTTCTTT
few | TRBJ2-1 | TRBV5-1 | TRBD2 | CASSFLGTSGDAEQFF | TGCGCCAGCAGCTTTTTGGGGACTAGCGGGGACGCGGAGCAGTTCTTC
few | TRBJ1-1 | TRBV7-8 | . | CASSSQGITEAFF | TGTGCCAGCAGCTCGCAGGGGATCACTGAAGCTTTCTTT
. | TRBJ2-7 | TRBV5-6 | . | CASSLVRGVGEQYF | TGTGCCAGCAGCTTGGTGAGGGGCGTGGGCGAGCAGTACTTC
many | TRBJ2-3 | TRBV12-3/TRBV12-4 | . | CASSTLGGAGTQYF | TGTGCCAGCAGCACATTGGGGGGGGCTGGTACGCAGTATTTT
many | TRBJ2-1 | TRBV20-1 | TRBD2 | CSASRRGGSSEQFF | TGCAGTGCTAGCCGGCGTGGCGGGAGTAGTGAGCAGTTCTTC
many | TRBJ2-3 | TRBV20-1 | . | CSARGTLTGTDTQYF | TGCAGTGCTAGAGGCACTTTAACGGGCACAGATACGCAGTATTTT
few | TRBJ2-3 | TRBV12-3/TRBV12-4 | TRBD2 | CASIKVAGATDTQYF | TGTGCCAGCATAAAGGTAGCGGGAGCCACAGATACGCAGTATTTT
many | TRBJ2-7 | TRBV29-1 | TRBD1 | CSVGDRGSYEQYF | TGCAGCGTTGGGGACAGGGGAAGCTACGAGCAGTACTTC
many | TRBJ2-2 | TRBV7-2 | TRBD2 | CASSSTTSGLANTGELFF | TGTGCCAGCAGCTCAACGACTAGCGGGTTAGCGAACACCGGGGAGCTGTTTTTT
many | TRBJ2-3 | TRBV18 | TRBD1 | CASSTAGTGGTDTQYF | TGTGCCAGCTCAACCGCCGGGACAGGGGGAACAGATACGCAGTATTTT
few | TRBJ2-1 | TRBV10-2 | TRBD2 | CASSQPGLAFYNEQFF | TGCGCCAGCAGCCAACCGGGACTAGCGTTCTACAATGAGCAGTTCTTC
few | TRBJ2-6 | TRBV7-2 | . | CASTRTGPGANVLTF | TGTGCCAGCACCAGGACCGGGCCTGGGGCCAACGTCCTGACTTTC
. | TRBJ1-2 | TRBV23-1 | TRBD1 | CASRHIGDSKLYGYTF | TGCGCCAGCAGGCATATAGGGGACAGTAAACTCTATGGCTACACCTTC
. | TRBJ2-1 | TRBV6-5 | TRBD2 | CASSYFGGSGGNNEQFF | TGTGCCAGCAGTTACTTTGGGGGTAGCGGGGGGAACAATGAGCAGTTCTTC
. | TRBJ2-1 | TRBV10-2 | TRBD2 | CASRRGGGAPEQFF | TGCGCCAGCAGGAGAGGCGGGGGGGCCCCTGAGCAGTTCTTC
many | TRBJ1-5 | TRBV10-3 | TRBD1 | CAISETGGNQPQHF | TGTGCCATCAGTGAGACAGGGGGAAATCAGCCCCAGCATTTT
few | TRBJ1-2 | TRBV12-3/TRBV12-4 | TRBD1 | CASSPRTGGGYGYTF | TGTGCCAGCAGTCCGCGGACAGGTGGAGGCTATGGCTACACCTTC
many | TRBJ2-1 | TRBV4-3 | TRBD2 | CASSQVAGGLSGEQFF | TGCGCCAGCAGCCAAGTAGCGGGGGGCCTAAGTGGGGAGCAGTTCTTC
many | TRBJ2-7 | TRBV20-1 | . | CSARGTVPIYEQYF | TGCAGTGCTAGAGGGACTGTCCCGATTTACGAGCAGTACTTC
many | TRBJ1-3 | TRBV11-1 | . | CASSSGTVSSGNTIYF | TGTGCCAGCAGCTCGGGGACGGTCAGCTCTGGAAACACCATATATTTT
many | TRBJ2-1 | TRBV24-1 | . | CATSDIGEQFF | TGTGCCACCAGTGACATAGGTGAGCAGTTCTTC
many | TRBJ2-3 | TRBV29-1 | TRBD2 | CSVGGGAANTQYF | TGCAGCGTTGGCGGGGGGGCCGCGAATACGCAGTATTTT
few | TRBJ2-4 | TRBV20-1 | . | CSANLVGRQYF | TGCAGTGCTAACTTAGTGGGGCGGCAGTACTTC
many | TRBJ1-1 | TRBV20-1 | TRBD1 | CRGGETEAFF | TGCAGAGGGGGCGAGACTGAAGCTTTCTTT